One and the same sample provided the 8 T cell receptor beta chains below, sequenced in a study of T cell responses to AZD1222 COVID-19 vaccine (dated by TCRdb to the early 2020s). Read against the paper, the sample's time point label means: baseline before first vaccination. The library was made by the immunoSEQ multiplex PCR assay. TCRdb re-hosts the immuneACCESS table, in-frame sequences only. Its copies lack some clones; in the studies checked, an unresolved V gene accounts for under half of them, and the cause for the rest is not known. The sample table shows roughly 180,000 clones, and about 94% are seen once. The ten largest clones add up to roughly 10% of the sample. The starting material was peripheral blood, obtained on day 0 of AZD1222 vaccination. All receptors come from an adult in good health.

This rearrangement joins TRBV27 to TRBJ2-2; no firm D call. Trimming pared 8 bases from V and 3 bases from J, leaving 4 bases between. The CDR3 is 11 amino acids. From germline, CDR1 is MNHEY and CDR2 SMNVEV (reference sequence). Written as DNA, the CDR3 is TGTGCCAGCCGGTACACCGGGGAGCTGTTTTTT. The encoded protein is CASRYTGELFF.

J is TRBJ2-1 and V is TRBV5-1; 8 bases line up with TRBD1. The CDR3 runs to 14 residues. CDR1 is SGHRS, CDR2 YFSETQ, per germline. With 6 bases clipped from V and 0 bases from J, the junction kept 2 bases outside the gene matches. In nucleotides, the CDR3 is TGCGCCAGCACCGGGACAGGCTCCTACAATGAGCAGTTCTTC. It translates to CASTGTGSYNEQFF.

The J gene is TRBJ1-5, the V gene TRBV2, with 8 bases that match TRBD1. This CDR3 is 15 amino acids long. Germline CDR1 SNHLY, CDR2 FYNNEI. Trimming cost V 6 bases and J 2 bases; bases outside gene matches: 6. CDR3 bases: TGTGCCAGCAGCCGAGACAGGGGAGGCAATCAGCCCCAGCATTTT. Encoded protein: CASSRDRGGNQPQHF.

Details on this clone: Other DNA sequences of this sample code for an identical CDR3. The chain carries TRBV5-1 and TRBJ2-7; D possibly corresponds to TRBD1 (6 bases). The CDR3 totals 15 residues. V was shortened by 0 bases and J by 3 bases, with 13 bases between the two germline ends. The germline CDR1 and CDR2 sequences are SGHRS and YFSETQ. The CDR3 DNA is TGCGCCAGCAGCTTGGTACCAGGGGATGTCTACGAGCAGTACTTC. It specifies CASSLVPGDVYEQYF.

V gene TRBV9 combines with J gene TRBJ2-1; possibly TRBD2 for D (5 bases). Germline loops: CDR1 SGDLS, CDR2 YYNGEE. CDR3 length equals 15 residues. Deletions cut 0 bases from V and 7 bases from J, with 14 bases between. CDR3 nucleotides: TGTGCCAGCAGCGTAGGGGCGGGCCCTGGGAATGAGCAGTTCTTC. Translated: CASSVGAGPGNEQFF.

The chain has TRBV4-1 and TRBJ1-4, with D maybe TRBD1 (6 bases). Trimming took 4 bases from V and 7 from J, leaving 16 bases between them. Germline values: CDR1 MGHRA, CDR2 YSYEKL. The CDR3 runs 15 residues. The CDR3 region is CASSPGDGGGEKLFF. CDR3 nucleotide sequence: TGCGCCAGCAGCCCGGGGGATGGGGGCGGTGAAAAACTGTTTTTT.

J is TRBJ2-5 and V is TRBV24-1; D might be TRBD2 (6 bases). The CDR3 is 15 residues long. V was shortened by 5 bases and J by 4 bases, with 16 bases between the two germline ends. Looked up from germline, CDR1 is KGHDR and CDR2 is SFDVKD. DNA of the CDR3: TGTGCCACCAGTGCCTCCGGACTACCACCAGAGACCCAGTACTTC. It yields the protein CATSASGLPPETQYF.

CDR3 residues: CASGEQGSGYTF. The DNA of the CDR3 is TGTGCCAGCGGAGAACAGGGAAGTGGCTACACCTTC. This chain links TRBV27 with TRBJ1-2; weak D call: TRBD1 (6 bases). V gave up 8 bases and J gave up 7 bases, with 14 bases separating them. The CDR3 sequence is 12 residues long. Germline loops: CDR1 MNHEY, CDR2 SMNVEV (reference sequence).